This T cell receptor (beta chain) was sequenced in a study of early T cells in non-severe SARS-CoV-2 infection. Study at large: Investigators sequenced bulk RNA drawn from unsorted whole blood, and chains remained unpaired.

This clonotype was seen many times. In the library, individual cDNA molecules carried attached unique molecular identifiers. Each CDR3 protein gets one entry after TCRdb re-called the 5' RACE reads with MiXCR. Among about 83,000 distinct CDR3 sequences listed, roughly an eighth were seen once. V lost 7 bases, J lost 0 bases, and 9 bases lay in between. CDR1 and CDR2 (germline): SGHAT, FQDESV (reference sequence). This CDR3 region has 14 residues. The specimen was whole blood. The TCR originated in an adult who was a healthcare worker with PCR-confirmed SARS-CoV-2 infection or an uninfected control (not recorded which). V gene TRBV11-1 combines with J gene TRBJ2-2; either TRBD1 or TRBD2 may supply D (5 bases each). The CDR3 region is CASNRGANTGELFF. In nucleotides, the CDR3 is TGTGCCAGCAATAGGGGAGCGAACACCGGGGAGCTGTTTTTT.